Listed below are T cell receptor beta chains from one sample, sequenced in a study of read filtering for tumor transcriptome and immune sequencing. TCRdb passed the reads through MiXCR, listing each CDR3 protein once. The data contain around 130,000 distinct CDR3 sequences, around 13% of them singletons. Sequenced material: a population of CD138-negative cells sorted from bone marrow. These receptors were taken from a donor older than 35 with multiple myeloma. The conserved cysteine and the conserved F or W are not part of the CDR3 here. A D gene is named only where the DNA matches it firmly.

d_call | j_call | v_call | cdr3_aa
NA | TRBJ2-1 | TRBV7-9 | ASSWAGPRSYNEQF
NA | TRBJ2-2 | TRBV5-6 | ASSLGELF
NA | TRBJ2-1 | TRBV7-9 | ASSALFDSSYNGQL
TRBD1 | TRBJ2-3 | TRBV6-6 | ASSYSGQWSTDTQY
TRBD2 | TRBJ2-7 | TRBV6-5 | ASSQGLAGTYEQY
TRBD1 | TRBJ1-1 | TRBV29-1 | SVLTGIDTEAF
NA | TRBJ2-3 | TRBV7-3 | ASSAGSSTDTQY
NA | TRBJ2-5 | TRBV7-2 | ASSLPPTQETQY
NA | TRBJ1-1 | TRBV6-2/TRBV6-3 | ASSYARHGAF
NA | TRBJ2-4 | TRBV2 | ASFPAGAKNIQY
TRBD1 | TRBJ1-1 | TRBV11-2 | ASRPRTGGRTEAF
NA | TRBJ2-7 | TRBV7-2 | ASSLTRTTEEQY
TRBD2 | TRBJ2-7 | TRBV7-9 | ASGLAGNSYEQY
NA | TRBJ2-5 | TRBV10-3 | AISESIKEVSQETQY
TRBD1 | TRBJ2-3 | TRBV5-1 | ASSQGAYTDTQY
NA | TRBJ2-3 | TRBV20-1 | SARDSGVPDTQY
NA | TRBJ1-5 | TRBV30 | AWSETGIQPQH
TRBD1 | TRBJ2-7 | TRBV10-3 | AARQGISYEQY
NA | TRBJ2-7 | TRBV7-9 | ASSPVVRGPEQY
NA | TRBJ1-3 | TRBV7-9 | ASSFEREPGNTIY
TRBD1 | TRBJ2-2 | TRBV5-5 | ASSPGQAVTGELF
NA | TRBJ2-3 | TRBV6-1 | ASTPAEAGRDTQY
NA | TRBJ2-3 | TRBV12-3/TRBV12-4 | ASRSSERPGHTQY
TRBD1 | TRBJ2-7 | TRBV7-2 | ASSWTGASSYEQY
NA | TRBJ1-1 | TRBV20-1 | SAGNTEAF
TRBD1 | TRBJ1-4 | TRBV19 | ASSAGTGGIRTNEKLF
NA | TRBJ1-2 | TRBV3-1 | ASSQVGAATGKANYGYT
NA | TRBJ2-1 | TRBV7-9 | ASSHGQNSYNEQF
TRBD2 | TRBJ2-7 | TRBV10-3 | AISPGLAGSYEQY
NA | TRBJ1-5 | TRBV7-9 | ASSPDGAGNQPQH
TRBD2 | TRBJ2-1 | TRBV2 | ASSPRLAGGKIYNEQF
NA | TRBJ2-7 | TRBV18 | ASSPARAHEQY
NA | TRBJ2-7 | TRBV19 | ASSIDQGTDYEQY
NA | TRBJ2-7 | TRBV20-1 | SAREERGSYEQY
NA | TRBJ1-5 | TRBV19 | ASSISGSNQPQH